The sequence of this T cell receptor (beta chain) was determined in a study of post-analysis software for immune sequencing data (dated by TCRdb to 2013 to 2016). Turning to the overall study: Relapsing-remitting, secondary progressive and progressive-relapsing multiple sclerosis were recorded as disease courses, and subtype annotation was lacking for some patients. The multiple sclerosis patient repertoires were compared with about a dozen previously published healthy control repertoires from donors aged about 6 to 25 years. A subset of samples was prepared in parallel using single-end sample barcoding, then pooled and co-amplified after Illumina adapter ligation. The study at large found these results: Normalized Chao1 diversity was significantly lower in multiple sclerosis patients than controls, suggesting substantial peripheral T-cell clonal expansion. The control group was slightly older than the multiple sclerosis patient group. When samples were clustered directly using the F measure, samples prepared in the same batch co-clustered strongly, which prompted a batch-effect correction.

Details on this clonotype: Its binding antigen is unknown. No clone much larger than this one lies a single base away; base qualities are absent.

Library generation was performed with PCR. Sequenced on an Illumina HiSeq 2500. Unique molecular identifiers were incorporated into TCR beta cDNA libraries to reduce PCR and sequencing biases. Some 500,000 cDNA molecules were obtained for every 1 to 10 million input T cells, so each molecule roughly corresponded to one T cell. The patient libraries were prepared and sequenced using the same protocol as the earlier healthy control dataset. Samples belonging to the same batch were prepared together, multiplexed and sequenced on a shared HiSeq lane. In the paper's pipeline: Raw barcoded reads were processed with MIGEC, discarding single-read molecular identifier groups before consensus assembly and CDR3 extraction. VDJtools was used for post-analysis of the clonotype tables, and diversity was normalized by down-sampling every dataset to the size of the smallest sample. In repertoire overlap clustering, CDR3 amino acid sequences, but not nucleotide sequences, were matched to correct batch-related cross-sample contamination. Using fastp at Q25 and MiXCR, TCRdb reprocessed the public reads and kept productive beta chains. Each entry merges the rows of one CDR3 protein and shows their most common DNA and genes. V and J calls and clone size were set by TCRdb, not the authors. Recorded for this sample are some 700,000 distinct CDR3 sequences; roughly three fifths of them occurred a single time. The top ten constitute about 10% of the sample.

To demonstrate the VDJtools post-analysis software, TCR beta repertoires were profiled from the peripheral blood of 10 to 15 young patients with multiple sclerosis. The multiple sclerosis patients were children and adolescents ranging in age from roughly 6 to 15 years. The source of this sequence is a girl aged 2 to 9 with multiple sclerosis. Source material: blood.

The DNA is as follows: TGTGCCAGCAGCGTGTGGGGACTAGGAACCCCCTACAATGAGCAGTTCTTC. The translation is CASSVWGLGTPYNEQFF. The chain is encoded by TRBV5-5 joined to TRBJ2-1, with 8 middle bases fitting TRBD2. Germline trimming amounts to 4 bases on V and 2 bases on J, with 11 as the count of junction bases outside the gene matches. Counted from cysteine to phenylalanine, this CDR3 has 17 amino acids. The kept DNA is CDR3 alone, 51 bases in frame from the first base. From the germline V gene (reference sequence), CDR1 is SGHKS and CDR2 is YYEKEE.